This T cell receptor beta chain was captured by sequencing in a study of PD-1 blockade in classical Hodgkin lymphoma. Whole-study results and caveats: In newly diagnosed patients, baseline TCR diversity was reportedly below that of healthy donors.

After removal of 0 bases from V and 6 bases from J, the junction contained 6 bases not matched to a gene. The length of the CDR3 is 16 residues. Germline V CDR1 and CDR2: KGHSH, LQKENI. Every single patient, without exception, relapsed after autologous stem cell transplantation, and brentuximab vedotin exposure varied. Concerning this clone: Its antigen is unidentified.

Some clones are missing from TCRdb's copy, which holds only in-frame ones; the method was immunoSEQ multiplex PCR. The sample lists 90,000 to 120,000 clones, 89% seen once, with roughly 21% in the top ten. The sequenced sample was peripheral blood mononuclear cells (PBMCs), obtained before the second cycle of nivolumab. The receptor's source is a human donor with classical Hodgkin lymphoma. V is TRBV18 and J is TRBJ2-1, with 9 bases fitting TRBD2. The CDR3 spells CASSPPTAGGGNEQFF. CDR3 nucleotides: TGTGCCAGCTCACCACCGACAGCGGGGGGTGGCAATGAGCAGTTCTTC. The full variable domain, with the rest looked up from reference TRBV18 and TRBJ2-1, is NAGVMQNPRHLVRRRGQEARLRCSPMKGHSHVYWYRQLPEEGLKFMVYLQKENIIDESGMPKERFSAEFPKEGPSILRIQQVVRGDSAAYFCASSPPTAGGGNEQFFGPGTRLTVL.